The text below deals with one TCR beta chain. Within the sample, other DNA sequences also encode this same CDR3. Only in-frame clones appear in the TCRdb table, and some are missing; sequencing was by immunoSEQ multiplex PCR. The table includes tens of thousands of clones, approximately 95% detected once. The source of the sample is a study of control samples from healthy donors and cancer patients. Sequences were obtained from blood. The source of this sequence is a woman in her twenties or thirties in good health.

CDR3 protein: CASSFRGGQPQHF. CDR3 DNA sequence: TGTGCCAGCAGTTTCCGAGGTGGTCAGCCCCAGCATTTT. The chain carries TRBV27 and TRBJ1-5, with D hard to call. Germline loops: CDR1 MNHEY, CDR2 SMNVEV (reference sequence). V lost 3 bases and J 6 bases, leaving 9 bases between the germline ends. The CDR3 has 13 amino acids.